This T cell receptor beta chain was captured by sequencing in a study of T cells after yellow fever vaccination. Template switching by 5'RACE produced TCR cDNA, adding a universal primer site and UMIs. One entry per CDR3 protein, called by TCRdb with MiXCR from the 5' RACE reads. The sample records 340,000 or so distinct CDR3 sequences, about an eighth being singletons. Trimming removed 0 bases at V and 1 base at J, with 6 bases between. The CDR3 sequence is 14 residues long. Germline V lookup: CDR1 LGHDT, CDR2 YNNKEL (reference sequence). About this clonotype itself: The antigen remains undetermined.

The study, taken as a whole, reports: It was a weaker secondary response, yet one that peaked faster, at day 5 versus 15.

The sequencing here drew on CD4+ T cells sorted from PBMCs, taken 15 days after the yellow fever booster vaccination. The genes are TRBV3-1 and TRBJ1-1; a possible D gene is TRBD1 (5 bases). This TCR was recovered from a man between 18 and 35 years old who received the YFV17D yellow fever vaccine. The CDR3 reads CASSQETENTEAFF. CDR3 coding DNA: TGTGCCAGCAGCCAAGAGACAGAGAACACTGAAGCTTTCTTT.